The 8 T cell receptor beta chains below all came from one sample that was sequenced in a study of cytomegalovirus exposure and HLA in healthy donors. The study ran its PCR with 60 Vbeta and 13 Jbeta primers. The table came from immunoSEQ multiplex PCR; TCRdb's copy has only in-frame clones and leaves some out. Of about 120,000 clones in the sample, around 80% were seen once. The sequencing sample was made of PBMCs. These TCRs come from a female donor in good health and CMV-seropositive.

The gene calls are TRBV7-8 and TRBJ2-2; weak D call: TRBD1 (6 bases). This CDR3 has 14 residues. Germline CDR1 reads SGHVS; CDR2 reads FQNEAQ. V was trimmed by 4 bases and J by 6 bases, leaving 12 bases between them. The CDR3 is CASSYRVEAGELFF. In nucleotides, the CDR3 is TGTGCCAGCAGCTACAGGGTAGAAGCCGGGGAGCTGTTTTTT.

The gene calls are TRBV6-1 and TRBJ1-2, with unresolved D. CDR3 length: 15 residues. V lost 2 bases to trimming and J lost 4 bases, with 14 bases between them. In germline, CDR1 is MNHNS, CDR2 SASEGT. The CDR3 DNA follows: TGTGCCAGCAGTGAATATCCTACCAACTCCTATGGCTACACCTTC. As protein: CASSEYPTNSYGYTF.

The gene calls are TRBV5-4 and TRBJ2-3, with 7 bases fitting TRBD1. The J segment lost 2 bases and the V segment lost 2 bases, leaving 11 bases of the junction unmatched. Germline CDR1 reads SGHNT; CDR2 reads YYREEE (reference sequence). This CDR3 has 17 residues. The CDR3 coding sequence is TGTGCCAGCAGCTTCCCCCTAAGGGACAGCCCCACAGATACGCAGTATTTT. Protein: CASSFPLRDSPTDTQYF.

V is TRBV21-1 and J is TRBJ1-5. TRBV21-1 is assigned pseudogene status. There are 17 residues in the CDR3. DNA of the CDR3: TGTGCCAGCAGCAAAGGAATAGAGGTGCATAGCAATCAGCCCCAGCATTTT. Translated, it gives CASSKGIEVHSNQPQHF.

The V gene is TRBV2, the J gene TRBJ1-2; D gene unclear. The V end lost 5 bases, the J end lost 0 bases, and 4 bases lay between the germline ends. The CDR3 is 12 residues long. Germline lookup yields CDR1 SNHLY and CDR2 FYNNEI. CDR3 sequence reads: CASSRANYGYTF. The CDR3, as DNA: TGTGCCAGCAGTAGAGCTAACTATGGCTACACCTTC.

CDR3 region: CASSFHTGQTYGYTF. The CDR3 DNA reads TGCGCCAGCAGCTTTCATACGGGACAGACCTATGGCTACACCTTC. The V gene is TRBV5-1, the J gene TRBJ1-2, with 7 positions matching TRBD1. Germline loops: CDR1 SGHRS, CDR2 YFSETQ. The CDR3 loop spans 15 amino acids. J gave up 4 bases and V 2 bases, and 8 bases lay outside the gene matches. The variable domain in full, with the rest retrieved from reference TRBV5-1 and TRBJ1-2, is KAGVTQTPRYLIKTRGQQVTLSCSPISGHRSVSWYQQTPGQGLQFLFEYFSETQRNKGNFPGRFSGRQFSNSRSEMNVSTLELGDSALYLCASSFHTGQTYGYTFGSGTRLTVV.

CDR3 DNA sequence: TGTGCCAGCAGTTCGCCAGACAGGGTCTATGGCTACACCTTC. Translated, it gives CASSSPDRVYGYTF. The gene calls are TRBV28 and TRBJ1-2, with 7 bases identical to TRBD1. CDR3 length: 14 residues. J was trimmed by 4 bases and V by 4 bases; bases with no gene match: 6. The germline V gene encodes CDR1 MDHEN and CDR2 SYDVKM.

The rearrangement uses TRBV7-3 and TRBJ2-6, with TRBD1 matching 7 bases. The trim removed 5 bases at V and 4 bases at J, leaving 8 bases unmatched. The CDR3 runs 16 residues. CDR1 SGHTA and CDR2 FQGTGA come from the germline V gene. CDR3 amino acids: CASSPNRGAGANVLTF. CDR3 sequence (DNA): TGTGCCAGCAGCCCTAACAGGGGAGCCGGGGCCAACGTCCTGACTTTC.